The rows below give T cell receptor beta chains drawn from one sample of a study of blood T cell repertoires in COVID-19. Method: immunoSEQ multiplex PCR; TCRdb's copy keeps in-frame clones and lacks some. The sample records some 350,000 clones, over 70% being singletons. The source material was peripheral blood. Receptor source: a woman between 45 and 60 years old with COVID-19, enrolled during active disease. Both conserved end residues are part of each CDR3. Each record gives: V gene, CDR3 protein.

>TRBV25-1
CASSEWGGSGYEQYF
>TRBV27
CASRPTGARNQPQHF
>TRBV19
CASSNAGGWTGELFF
>TRBV27
CASSTDRYTGELFF
>TRBV7-3
CASSLAGGRFDNEQFF
>TRBV5-4
CASSLTSGVQETQYF
>TRBV7-9
CASSLGGGTEAFF
>TRBV7-9
CASTRGYEQYF
>TRBV11-2
CASSLSAGGTGGELFF
>TRBV14
CASSQGGGLGGELFF
>TRBV19
CASSFSIGTSPSKYF
>TRBV2
CASRISQQTNTEAFF
>TRBV19
CASNLAGVHSSYNEQFF
>TRBV7-9
CASSSSGLDQQETQYF
>TRBV18
CASSPQGYEKLFF
>TRBV4-2
CASSPFSTDTQYF
>TRBV4-3
CASSQDLALTQYF
>TRBV9
CASSPHPGQTYEQYF
>TRBV19
CASSLGGGSLDNEQFF
>TRBV2
CASSEAAPGGNIQYF
>TRBV6-5
CASSYGGAGTDTQYF
>TRBV27
CASSLSVQGDYGYTF
>TRBV15
CATSREAIAGGGEQFF
>TRBV30
CAWAPSGYNEQFF
>TRBV3-1/TRBV3-2
CASSYRGATEKLFF
>TRBV25-1
CASGRDWEDTQYF
>TRBV24-1
CATSDPLSEATNTDTQYF
>TRBV2
CASSESGTDTQYF
>TRBV13
CASSLPPAENYGYTF
>TRBV7-8
CASSLYRDTNYGYTF
>TRBV7-2
CASSKGTDTDTQYF
>TRBV28
CASKGGWNTEAFF
>TRBV6-5
CASSYSGGEETQYF
>TRBV19
CASSAGLHDYEQYF
>TRBV5-4
CASSPRLAGGWEQYF
>TRBV19
CASSIVGTRQASNEQFF
>TRBV2
CASSEGQRHAFF
>TRBV27
CASSYTGTGLGYTF
>TRBV6-5
CTSSSTGIKNIQYF
>TRBV5-6
CASSLSRTSINEQFF
>TRBV13
CASSARMRQGPVTDTQYF
>TRBV18
CASSPPPGTSGQYEQYF
>TRBV19
CASSPRIGANYGYTF
>TRBV5-4
CASSTIGLAGEQFF
>TRBV7-3
CASSYSGSRTDTQYF
>TRBV6-5
CASPRTGGTEAFF
>TRBV5-1
CASSPWGQGGATNEKLFF
>TRBV5-1
CASSARTGRALGNTIYF
>TRBV4-2
CASSPRPTGVGEKLFF
>TRBV3-1/TRBV3-2
CASGGATNEKLFF
>TRBV3-1/TRBV3-2
CASSQGDGRAFVNPNTGELFF
>TRBV9
CASSVLGGLADNEQFF